These 14 T cell receptor beta chains originate from one sample sequenced in a study of Tregs in tolerant kidney transplant recipients. The protocol was immunoSEQ multiplex PCR, while the TCRdb copy is restricted to in-frame clones and leaves out a portion. The sample holds 50,000 to 65,000 clones. Specimen: CD4+ T cells from blood, collected before the transplant. These receptor sequences come from a human donor who received a combined kidney and bone marrow transplant.

Details on this clone: The CDR3 is cut off 3 residues early in the read; its end comes from the germline J gene. The chain joins TRBV6-1 to TRBJ1-5; TRBD1 matches 8 bases. This CDR3 spans 16 amino acids. In germline, CDR1 is MNHNS, CDR2 SASEGT. V shed 0 bases, J shed 2 bases, and the junction held 3 bases outside the gene matches. Partial CDR3 DNA: TGTGCCAGCAGTGAAGCTTCAGGGGGCGGCAATCAGCCC. Its protein is CASSEASGGGNQP. The full CDR3 is CASSEASGGGNQPQHF.

Worth noting for this clone: The read terminates 3 residues before the CDR3 end, so the remaining end is supplied by the germline J gene. The V call is TRBV5-1, the J call TRBJ2-3; 8 positions agree with TRBD2. Trimming cost V 4 bases and J 1 base; bases outside gene matches: 11. The CDR3 loop spans 17 amino acids. Germline V gene sequence: CDR1 SGHRS, CDR2 YFSETQ. The CDR3 DNA, read in part, is TGCGCCAGCAGCCCGCATATCACTAGCGGAGGCACAGATACG. It codes for CASSPHITSGGTDT. The complete CDR3 reads CASSPHITSGGTDTQYF.

With respect to this clone: The read ends 3 residues early relative to the CDR3; the germline J gene fills the gap. This rearrangement joins TRBV5-4 to TRBJ1-3; D unclear. CDR1 and CDR2 (germline): SGHNT, YYREEE (reference sequence). The CDR3 totals 14 residues. V was trimmed by 1 base and J by 3 bases, leaving 8 bases between them. The CDR3: CASSLKAGGNTIYF. Partial CDR3 DNA: TGTGCCAGCAGCTTGAAGGCAGGTGGAAACACC.

On this clone itself: Sequencing ends 3 residues short of the CDR3 end; the germline J gene provides the rest. V is TRBV29-1 and J is TRBJ1-5; 8 nucleotides align to TRBD1. J gave up 6 bases and V 4 bases, and 5 bases lay outside the gene matches. The CDR3 has 13 residues. Germline V gene data show CDR1 as SQVTM and CDR2 as ANQGSEA. Partial CDR3 DNA: TGCAGCGTTGGTCAGGGGGCAGGTCAGCCC. Translating it yields CSVGQGAGQP. The CDR3 as a whole reads CSVGQGAGQPQHF. Complete variable domain (other parts from reference TRBV29-1 and TRBJ1-5): SAVISQKPSRDICQRGTSLTIQCQVDSQVTMMFWYRQQPGQSLTLIATANQGSEATYESGFVIDKFPISRPNLTFSTLTVSNMSPEDSSIYLCSVGQGAGQPQHFGDGTRLSIL.

CDR3 amino acids: CSAPDPRSGTTDTQYF. The sequenced CDR3 bases are TGCAGTGCTCCCGATCCGCGTAGCGGGACGACGGATACG. This chain links TRBV20-1 with TRBJ2-3; 8 bases line up with TRBD2. The CDR3 is cut off 3 residues early in the read; its end comes from the germline J gene. The V and J ends lost 5 bases and 6 bases, in that order; junction bases with no gene match: 16. The length of the CDR3 is 16 residues. Germline V gene data show CDR1 as DFQATT and CDR2 as SNEGSKA (reference sequence).

Worth noting for this clone: The observed sequence ends 3 residues before the CDR3 terminus, with the missing tail filled in from the germline J gene. This chain joins TRBV23-1 and TRBJ2-7, with D perhaps TRBD1 (6 bases). TRBV23-1 has ORF status, its function being uncertain. Trimming cost V 8 bases and J 5 bases, with 28 bases left between them. The CDR3 runs to 17 residues. CDR3 in amino acids: CASRDLGQSPVLHEQYF. CDR3 bases read: TGCGCCAGCCGCGATCTCGGACAGTCCCCGGTGCTCCACGAG.

Turning to this clone: The CDR3 goes on 3 residues after the read ends, and that part is filled in from the germline J gene. This chain uses TRBV19 with TRBJ2-7; 10 bases match TRBD2. Trimming took 6 bases from V and 5 from J; bases not matched to a gene: 7. The CDR3 length is 14 residues. CDR1 and CDR2 (germline): LNHDA, SQIVND (reference sequence). Here the CDR3 reads CASSLLAGADEQYF. CDR3 bases read: TGTGCCAGTAGCCTCCTAGCGGGAGCGGACGAG.

Of note for this clone: Coverage ceases 3 residues before the CDR3 finishes, and the germline J gene fills in the end. The chain is built from TRBV5-7 and TRBJ1-2; 8 bases match TRBD1. TRBV5-7 counts as an open reading frame of uncertain function. V shed 3 bases and J 4 bases; nucleotides not matched to a gene: 8. The CDR3 sequence is 15 residues long. The DNA read from the CDR3 is TGTGCCAGCAGCTCTCACAGGGGGAAGATCTATGGC. Residues: CASSSHRGKIYG. The complete CDR3 sequence is CASSSHRGKIYGYTF.

Worth noting for this clone: The read terminates 3 residues ahead of where the CDR3 ends, so the germline J gene completes it. This sequence joins TRBV19 and TRBJ2-7; perhaps D is TRBD1 or TRBD2 (7 bases each). This CDR3 contains 15 residues. Germline loops: CDR1 LNHDA, CDR2 SQIVND (reference sequence). Trimming stripped 4 bases from V and 6 bases from J, with 19 bases between. CDR3 DNA (partial): TGTGCCAGTAGTAGACAGGGAGGGGGGAATGGCGAG. This gives the protein CASSRQGGGNGE. The CDR3 in its entirety is CASSRQGGGNGEQYF.

On this clone itself: The sequenced fragment ends 3 residues before the CDR3 boundary, so the rest is inferred from the germline J gene. The V gene is TRBV19, the J gene TRBJ2-7; 8 bases are shared with TRBD2. The CDR3 totals 14 residues. Germline V gene sequence: CDR1 LNHDA, CDR2 SQIVND (reference sequence). Trimming took 7 bases from V and 3 from J; bases not matched to a gene: 8. The sequenced CDR3 bases are TGTGCCAGTAATTCGGGGGGGAAGAACTACGAG. Its protein product is CASNSGGKNYE. In full, the CDR3 reads CASNSGGKNYEQYF.

As regards this clone: The missing CDR3 end, 3 residues past where the read stops, is filled in from the germline J gene. The rearrangement joins TRBV5-1 to TRBJ2-6; 11 bases match TRBD1. This CDR3 is built from 19 residues. The junction had 11 bases not matched to a gene; V was cut back by 3 bases and J by 3 bases. Germline V CDR1 and CDR2: SGHRS, YFSETQ. Incomplete CDR3 DNA: TGCGCCAGCAGCTGGCCTACAGGACAGGGGGCGTATGGGGCCAACGTC. Its protein product is CASSWPTGQGAYGANV. The full CDR3 reads CASSWPTGQGAYGANVLTF.

Note on this clone: With the read ending 3 residues before the CDR3 end, the germline J gene is used to fill in that end. The chain employs TRBV2 and TRBJ2-2; 8 positions agree with TRBD2. There are 15 residues in the CDR3. The junction had 6 bases not matched to a gene; V was cut back by 5 bases and J by 4 bases. Germline V gene lookup returns CDR1 SNHLY and CDR2 FYNNEI. The DNA read from the CDR3 is TGTGCCAGCAGTCGAGCGGGAGATCCCACCGGGGAG. It encodes CASSRAGDPTGE. The entire CDR3 reads CASSRAGDPTGELFF.

In the case of this clone: The missing CDR3 end, 3 residues past where the read stops, is filled in from the germline J gene. The V gene is TRBV7-2, the J gene TRBJ1-2, with D possibly TRBD1 on 5 matching bases. The CDR3 is 15 residues long. Germline values: CDR1 SGHTA, CDR2 FQGNSA. V lost 5 bases and J lost 3, with 16 bases in between. The CDR3 DNA, read in part, is TGTGCCAGCAGCCCCTCCAGGGATTCTCACTATGGC. This sequence encodes CASSPSRDSHYG. The whole CDR3 reads CASSPSRDSHYGYTF.

Concerning this clone itself: The read terminates 3 residues before the CDR3 end, so the remaining end is supplied by the germline J gene. The V gene is TRBV7-2, the J gene TRBJ2-2, with TRBD1 matching over 8 bases. CDR3 length equals 15 residues. Germline loops: CDR1 SGHTA, CDR2 FQGNSA. The V segment lost 4 bases and the J segment 7 bases; nucleotides outside the gene matches: 8. CDR3 amino acids: CASSSGQGVDGELFF. The sequenced part of the CDR3 DNA is TGTGCCAGCAGCTCCGGACAGGGAGTCGACGGGGAG. The full variable domain, in which reference TRBV7-2 and TRBJ2-2 provide the parts outside the CDR3, is GAGVSQSPSNKVTEKGKDVELRCDPISGHTALYWYRQSLGQGLEFLIYFQGNSAPDKSGLPSDRFSAERTGGSVSTLTIQRTQQEDSAVYLCASSSGQGVDGELFFGEGSRLTVL.